A few counts support the clone carrying this TCR beta chain. In the original analysis: Nucleated cell counts were estimated from reference gene primer amplification. Only in-frame clones appear in the TCRdb table, and some are missing; sequencing was by immunoSEQ multiplex PCR. The DNA was the basis for D and trimming; V, J and clone size are from that table. The sample shows more than 300,000 clones, around 87% of them seen only once. Germline trimming cut 3 bases from V and 6 bases from J; bases unmatched to any gene: 5. The CDR3 spans 15 residues. The germline CDR1 and CDR2 sequences are KGHSH and LQKENI. This sample is drawn from a study of blood T cell repertoires in COVID-19. Study at large: Specimens from acute and convalescent COVID-19 originated in the United States, Italy and Spain. The cDNA or gDNA used as material had been derived from T cells, B-cell-depleted T cells, or PBMCs.

During active infection, Seattle patients enrolled and were then monitored through disease. Sequences were obtained from peripheral blood. This receptor was taken from a woman aged 30 to 39 with COVID-19, enrolled during active disease. The J gene is TRBJ2-2, the V gene TRBV18; 9 nucleotides agree with TRBD2. The CDR3 nucleotides read TGTGCCAGCTCACCTAGCGGGAGTGGGTCCGGGGAGCTGTTTTTT. Encoded protein: CASSPSGSGSGELFF.